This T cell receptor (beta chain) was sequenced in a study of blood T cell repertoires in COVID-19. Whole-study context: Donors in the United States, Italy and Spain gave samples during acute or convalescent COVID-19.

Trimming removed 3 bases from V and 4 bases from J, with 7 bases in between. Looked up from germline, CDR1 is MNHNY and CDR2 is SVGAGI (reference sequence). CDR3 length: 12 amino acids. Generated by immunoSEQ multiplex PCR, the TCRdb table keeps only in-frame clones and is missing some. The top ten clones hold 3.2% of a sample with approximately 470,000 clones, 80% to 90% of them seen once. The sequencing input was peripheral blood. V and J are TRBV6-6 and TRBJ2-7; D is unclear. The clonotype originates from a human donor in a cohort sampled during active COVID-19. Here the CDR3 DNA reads TGTGCCAGCAGTTATCGGGTTTACGAGCAGTACTTC. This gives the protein CASSYRVYEQYF.